Listed here are 31 T cell receptor beta chains from one sample, sequenced in a study (dated by TCRdb to about 2015). Libraries were constructed by 5' RACE. TCRdb records Illumina MiSeq as the sequencer. TCRdb applied fastp at Q25 and MiXCR to the public reads, then kept only in-frame beta chains. Duplicate CDR3 protein sequences are folded into a single record with the most common DNA and genes. The sample table lists about 10,000 distinct CDR3 sequences, under 35% of them with a count of one. The ten largest account for 3.5% to 6% of the sample. The sample taken for sequencing was naive CD4+ T cells sorted from a lymph node. In the paper's terms, the cell subset or site label means: naive CD4+ T cells, CD4+CD45RA+CD25-. These receptors were obtained from a female donor with breast cancer.

This clonotype was picked up many times. The chain couples TRBV5-6 to TRBJ1-2; D might be TRBD1 (6 bases). The V gene's germline CDR1 is SGHDT and CDR2 YYEEEE. The CDR3 totals 14 residues. Trimming removed 4 bases from V and 1 base from J, with 11 bases in between. CDR3 region: CASSTGQLNYGYTF. CDR3 DNA sequence: TGTGCCAGCAGCACCGGACAGCTTAACTATGGCTACACCTTC.

This clonotype was seen many times. The chain is built from TRBV7-2 and TRBJ2-7, with 9 bases identical to TRBD1. Germline V gene data show CDR1 as SGHTA and CDR2 as FQGNSA. The CDR3 runs to 16 residues. The ends lost 3 bases at V and 1 base at J; junction bases unmatched: 7. The CDR3 here is CASSFSQGAGSYEQYF. The DNA of the CDR3 is TGTGCCAGCAGCTTCTCACAGGGGGCAGGATCCTACGAGCAGTACTTC.

The chain combines TRBV11-3 with TRBJ2-1; D unclear. The germline V and J ends were trimmed by 2 bases and 8 bases, with 7 bases remaining between them. CDR1 is SGHNT, CDR2 YENEEA, per germline. CDR3 size: 12 residues. The CDR3: CASSLSWDEQFF. The CDR3 DNA sequence: TGTGCCAGCAGCTTATCTTGGGATGAGCAGTTCTTC.

By share of the sample, this clonotype is medium-sized. J is TRBJ2-3 and V is TRBV20-1, with D hard to call. The CDR3 sequence is 14 residues long. Germline loops: CDR1 DFQATT, CDR2 SNEGSKA (reference sequence). The V end lost 4 bases, the J end lost 2 bases, and 13 bases lay between the germline ends. The CDR3 DNA sequence: TGCAGTGCTACCCTGCCCCTTAACACAGATACGCAGTATTTT. Its protein is CSATLPLNTDTQYF.

Many counts were recorded for this clonotype. The chain joins TRBV10-3 to TRBJ1-5, with 7 bases aligning to TRBD1. The V gene's germline CDR1 is ENHRY and CDR2 SYGVKD. The V segment lost 4 bases and the J segment 2 bases; nucleotides outside the gene matches: 14. The CDR3 runs to 18 residues. CDR3 in DNA: TGTGCCATCAGTGCGACAGGGCCCGGGGTCAGTGGCAATCAGCCCCAGCATTTT. It specifies CAISATGPGVSGNQPQHF.

There are a few counts of this clonotype. The chain combines TRBV4-1 with TRBJ2-7; no reliable D call. Germline V gene sequence: CDR1 MGHRA, CDR2 YSYEKL. This CDR3 contains 15 residues. The ends were cut back, 0 bases at V and 3 bases at J, with 12 bases in the middle. CDR3 in amino acids: CASSQEDRIGYEQYF. The CDR3 DNA sequence: TGCGCCAGCAGCCAAGAGGACCGTATAGGCTACGAGCAGTACTTC.

This clonotype was counted at least ten times. The chain links TRBV4-1 to TRBJ2-1; D is ambiguous. Germline CDR1 reads MGHRA; CDR2 reads YSYEKL. V lost 9 bases and J lost 0, with 15 bases in between. This CDR3 spans 15 amino acids. CDR3 bases: TGCGCCAGTCGACTCCTTCTGAGCTCCTACAATGAGCAGTTCTTC. Protein sequence: CASRLLLSSYNEQFF.

This clonotype was seen repeatedly, ten times or more. The chain links TRBV20-1 to TRBJ1-2; D is undetermined. Germline lookup yields CDR1 DFQATT and CDR2 SNEGSKA (reference sequence). This CDR3 is built from 13 residues. V lost 6 bases, J lost 4 bases, and 15 bases lay in between. The CDR3 protein is CSASEMAFYGYTF. CDR3 DNA sequence: TGCAGTGCCTCTGAAATGGCTTTCTATGGCTACACCTTC.

By its share, this clonotype is medium-sized. The rearrangement joins TRBV4-2 to TRBJ2-2; TRBD1 matches at 10 bases. The CDR3 totals 16 residues. V dropped 5 bases and J dropped 4; count of bases not matched to a gene: 7. Germline assignment: CDR1 LGHNA and CDR2 YNFKEQ. CDR3 DNA sequence: TGTGCCAGCAGCTACGGGACAGGGGTGGCCACCGGGGAGCTGTTTTTT. It codes for CASSYGTGVATGELFF.

This clonotype is labeled as medium-sized (0.01 to 0.1%). V usage is TRBV7-9 and J usage is TRBJ2-1; no reliable D call. This CDR3 comprises 14 residues. V gave up 0 bases and J gave up 6 bases, with 9 bases separating them. Looked up from germline, CDR1 is SEHNR and CDR2 is FQNEAQ (reference sequence). Here the CDR3 reads CASSLAWESNEQFF. CDR3 sequence (DNA): TGTGCCAGCAGCTTAGCGTGGGAAAGCAATGAGCAGTTCTTC.

This clonotype was detected a few times. V is TRBV4-3 and J is TRBJ2-3, with 12 nucleotides matching TRBD2. The V gene's germline CDR1 is LGHNA and CDR2 YSLEER. The junction had 4 bases not matched to a gene; V was cut back by 1 base and J by 5 bases. This CDR3 spans 16 amino acids. The CDR3 DNA follows: TGCGCCAGCAGCCAAGGGACTAGCGGGATGATAGATACGCAGTATTTT. This codes for CASSQGTSGMIDTQYF.

A remark on this clonotype: The limits of the CDR3 on the DNA are not certain, so only TCRdb's listed CDR3 is given. This CDR3 is CASSLVGTGNTEPFF. The V and J genes are TRBV5-1 and TRBJ1-1; TRBD1 reflects the table's D call only, with no check against the DNA. A total of 15 residues make up the CDR3, ends included. The germline V gene has CDR1 SGHRS and CDR2 YFSETQ.

A single count supports this clonotype. Since a much larger clone is just one base distant, this may be a read error. This rearrangement joins TRBV7-7 to TRBJ2-3, with D possibly TRBD2 on 7 matching bases. Per the germline V gene, CDR1 is SSHAT and CDR2 is FNYEAQ (reference sequence). There are 16 residues in the CDR3. CDR3 amino acids: CTSSIGGGGAEDTQYF. The DNA for the CDR3 is TGTACCAGCAGCATCGGGGGAGGGGGGGCCGAAGATACGCAGTATTTT.

V usage is TRBV5-4 and J usage is TRBJ2-2, with TRBD2 identical over 8 bases. The CDR3 has 16 amino acids. CDR1 is SGHNT, CDR2 YYREEE, per germline (reference sequence). The junction had 5 bases not matched to a gene; V was cut back by 2 bases and J by 2 bases. CDR3 in amino acids: CASSFIAGNNTGELFF. As DNA, the CDR3 is TGTGCCAGCAGCTTTATAGCGGGAAACAACACCGGGGAGCTGTTTTTT.

The rearrangement links TRBV30 to TRBJ2-1; 8 bases align to TRBD2. CDR1 GTSNPN and CDR2 SVGIG come from the germline V gene (reference sequence). This CDR3 is 15 amino acids long. Trimming removed 2 bases from V and 10 bases from J; junction bases left unmatched: 13. The DNA for the CDR3 is TGTGCCTGGAGTCAGGGAGCGGGAGTGTCGTCGGAGCAGTTCTTC. Its protein product is CAWSQGAGVSSEQFF. The full variable domain, in which reference TRBV30 and TRBJ2-1 provide the parts outside the CDR3, is SQTIHQWPATLVQPVGSPLSLECTVEGTSNPNLYWYRQAAGRGLQLLFYSVGIGQISSEVPQNLSASRPQDRQFILSSKKLLLSDSGFYLCAWSQGAGVSSEQFFGPGTRLTVL.

Comment on this clonotype: A much bigger clone sits one base away, suggesting this may be a read error. The rearrangement uses TRBV12-3 or TRBV12-4 and TRBJ1-2; D is unresolved. CDR3 length equals 14 residues. Between the trimmed V and J ends, which lost 0 bases and 1 base, there was a span of 6 bases. The CDR3 here is CASSLAGLNYGYTF. The CDR3 coding sequence is TGTGCCAGCAGTTTAGCAGGGCTTAACTATGGCTACACCTTC.

Notes on this clonotype: Possible read error: a much larger clone is one base away. V and J are TRBV4-1 and TRBJ2-5, with 8 bases identical to TRBD1. With 4 bases clipped from V and 4 bases from J, the junction kept 14 bases outside the gene matches. Germline V gives CDR1 MGHRA, CDR2 YSYEKL. The CDR3 spans 17 residues. CDR3 DNA: TGCGCCAGCAGCCGAGATGGGGCAGGGGGCAAGGGAGAGACCCAGTACTTC. This codes for CASSRDGAGGKGETQYF.

This clonotype was found a few times. The chain employs TRBV5-1 and TRBJ1-2, with D perhaps matching TRBD1 (5 bases). V lost 0 bases, J lost 10 bases, and 19 bases lay in between. CDR1 SGHRS and CDR2 YFSETQ come from the germline V gene. CDR3 length: 15 residues. CDR3 DNA sequence: TGCGCCAGCAGCTTGGAGGGCAGGGCGGTCAGAGACTACACCTTC. Translation: CASSLEGRAVRDYTF.

This clonotype is medium-sized in the sample. This rearrangement joins TRBV6-5 to TRBJ2-7; D is perhaps TRBD1 (6 bases). This CDR3 has 14 residues. V was clipped by 2 bases and J by 6 bases, with 14 bases between them. Germline lookup yields CDR1 MNHEY and CDR2 SVGAGI. The CDR3 region is CASSYSYRVGEQYF. The DNA of the CDR3 is TGTGCCAGCAGTTACAGTTACAGGGTGGGCGAGCAGTACTTC.

Worth noting for this clonotype: One end of the junction varies from germline; a read error may be responsible. V and J are TRBV5-1 and TRBJ2-1, with 7 bases fitting TRBD2. CDR3 length: 16 residues. Germline V gene data show CDR1 as SGHRS and CDR2 as YFSETQ. DNA of the CDR3: TGCGCCAGCAGCTTGGGGGCGGGAGAGACCGACAATGAGCAGTGCTTC. Protein sequence: CASSLGAGETDNEQCF.

Within the sample, this clonotype is medium-sized. The chain couples TRBV7-8 to TRBJ1-5; D ambiguous. The CDR3 consists of 13 residues. Germline lookup yields CDR1 SGHVS and CDR2 FQNEAQ. Trimming took off 6 bases at V and 5 bases at J, with 11 bases between the two ends. In nucleotides, the CDR3 is TGTGCCAGCAGTACCCAACGGGATCAGCCCCAGCATTTT. Translation: CASSTQRDQPQHF.

The CDR3 is CASSQGQGSYEQYF. Here the CDR3 DNA reads TGCGCCAGCAGCCAGGGACAGGGGTCCTACGAGCAGTACTTC. The V and J genes are TRBV5-1 and TRBJ2-7; TRBD1 agrees at 10 bases. Trimming took 4 bases from V and 1 from J; bases not matched to a gene: 2. Germline lookup yields CDR1 SGHRS and CDR2 YFSETQ. This CDR3 has 14 amino acids.

This clonotype was seen a single time. This is likely a read error, given that the CDR3 carries no conserved phenylalanine or tryptophan at its end. The chain employs TRBV5-1 and TRBJ2-3; D gene uncertain. The CDR3 sequence is 14 residues long. Trimming removed 0 bases at V and 8 bases at J, with 13 bases between. Germline lookup yields CDR1 SGHRS and CDR2 YFSETQ. For the CDR3, the DNA is TGCGCCAGCAGCTTGGATCCACCGGGTCGTACGCAGTATTCT. Protein: CASSLDPPGRTQYS.

This clonotype is categorized as medium-sized. The CDR3 region is CASRGAGGFTGELFF. The CDR3 DNA is TGTGCCAGCCGGGGGGCGGGGGGCTTCACCGGGGAGCTGTTTTTT. The V and J genes are TRBV2 and TRBJ2-2; 8 positions match TRBD2. The V segment lost 8 bases and the J segment 4 bases; nucleotides outside the gene matches: 9. The germline V gene has CDR1 SNHLY and CDR2 FYNNEI. The CDR3 is 15 amino acids. The full variable domain, its missing parts supplied by reference TRBV2 and TRBJ2-2, is EPEVTQTPSHQVTQMGQEVILRCVPISNHLYFYWYRQILGQKVEFLVSFYNNEISEKSEIFDDQFSVERPDGSNFTLKIRSTKLEDSAMYFCASRGAGGFTGELFFGEGSRLTVL.

Of note for this clonotype: A read error is possible here, since a much larger clone lies one base away. The final CDR3 position lacks the conserved phenylalanine or tryptophan, pointing to a likely read error. The chain carries TRBV5-6 and TRBJ1-6; D is unresolved. Trimming shortened V by 0 bases and J by 7 bases, and 14 bases separated the two germline ends. Germline V lookup: CDR1 SGHDT, CDR2 YYEEEE. The CDR3 spans 16 residues. The CDR3 coding sequence is TGTGCCAGCAGCTTGGGTCCATCTCCTAGAAATTCACCCCTCCACGTT. This translates into CASSLGPSPRNSPLHV.

Remarks on this clonotype: A clone one base away is much larger, so this may be a read error. CDR3 amino acids: CSTRDQGYNEQFF. CDR3 in DNA: TGCAGTACTAGAGATCAGGGGTACAATGAGCAGTTCTTC. V usage is TRBV20-1 and J usage is TRBJ2-1; TRBD1 is a possible D gene (6 bases). The CDR3 extends over 13 amino acids. Germline V gene lookup returns CDR1 DFQATT and CDR2 SNEGSKA (reference sequence).

In its sample, this clonotype was seen once. The germline gene is not matched at one end of the junction; a read error may be the cause. This chain uses TRBV20-1 with TRBJ1-5; 7 nucleotides match TRBD1. This CDR3 region has 13 residues. Germline values: CDR1 DFQATT, CDR2 SNEGSKA (reference sequence). The chain's CDR3 is CSARGQCNQHQHF. Written as DNA, the CDR3 is TGCAGTGCTAGGGGACAGTGCAATCAGCACCAGCATTTT.

The sample holds many counts of this clonotype. The chain combines TRBV20-1 with TRBJ2-3; 8 bases agree with TRBD1. Germline V gene lookup returns CDR1 DFQATT and CDR2 SNEGSKA (reference sequence). The CDR3 has 15 residues. V trimming: 6 bases; J trimming: 5 bases; junction bases outside the gene matches: 13. The CDR3 is CSAKKDGTGQDTQYF. The CDR3 DNA follows: TGCAGTGCCAAGAAGGATGGGACAGGACAAGATACGCAGTATTTT.

For this clonotype: A read error may account for a junction end that differs from germline. The chain is built from TRBV20-1 and TRBJ1-1, with a possible D match to TRBD1 (5 bases). From germline, CDR1 is DFQATT and CDR2 SNEGSKA (reference sequence). CDR3 length equals 13 residues. The CDR3 coding sequence is TGCGGTGCCGTCGCCGACAGTAACGCTGAAGCTTTCTTT. This translates into CGAVADSNAEAFF.

Note on this clonotype: It may be a read error: a sequence one base away is much more abundant. The chain carries TRBV7-2 and TRBJ2-7; D gene uncertain. Per the germline V gene, CDR1 is SGHTA and CDR2 is FQGNSA. The CDR3 length is 13 residues. Here the CDR3 reads CAGSLFGPYEQYF. CDR3 in DNA: TGTGCCGGCAGCTTATTTGGGCCCTACGAGCAGTACTTC.

On this clonotype: A much larger clone lies a single base off, so this may be a read error. This rearrangement joins TRBV5-1 to TRBJ1-5; D is uncertain. Germline V gene lookup returns CDR1 SGHRS and CDR2 YFSETQ. The length of the CDR3 is 13 residues. The CDR3 reads CASSGGSNQHQHF. The CDR3 DNA reads TGCGCCAGCAGCGGCGGTAGCAATCAGCACCAGCATTTT.